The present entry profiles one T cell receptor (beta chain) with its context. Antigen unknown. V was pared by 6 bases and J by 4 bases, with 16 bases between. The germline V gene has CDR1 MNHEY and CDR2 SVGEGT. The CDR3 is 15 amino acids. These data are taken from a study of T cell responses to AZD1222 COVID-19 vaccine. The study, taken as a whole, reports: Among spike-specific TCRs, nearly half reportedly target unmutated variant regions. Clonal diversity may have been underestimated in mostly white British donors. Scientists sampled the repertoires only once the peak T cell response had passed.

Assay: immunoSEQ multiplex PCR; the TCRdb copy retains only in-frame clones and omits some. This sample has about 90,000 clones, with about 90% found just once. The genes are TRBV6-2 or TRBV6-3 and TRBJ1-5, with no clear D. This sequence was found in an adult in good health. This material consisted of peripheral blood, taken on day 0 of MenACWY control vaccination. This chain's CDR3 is CASSSRATGNQPQHF. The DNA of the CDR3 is TGTGCCAGCAGCTCTAGGGCGACCGGGAATCAGCCCCAGCATTTT.